The T cell receptor (beta chain) described here comes from a study of T cell responses to AZD1222 COVID-19 vaccine. The CDR3 is 16 residues long. TCRdb's table, derived via immunoSEQ multiplex PCR, lists solely in-frame clones and lacks some. Here the sample spans 75,000 to 80,000 clones, around three quarters being singletons. This clone counts as medium-sized. Its antigen is not known. Study results and caveats: Donors were mostly white British, more females; clonal diversity possibly underestimated. Vaccine-associated CD4 TCRs spanned spike, dominant at 160-218 and 743-854.

This clonotype was obtained from an adult who received the MenACWY meningococcal vaccine as a control. The V gene is TRBV21-1, the J gene TRBJ1-1; the table's D call TRBD1 went unverified against the DNA. TRBV21-1 is a pseudogene. The material sequenced was peripheral blood, taken 28 days after the second dose of the MenACWY control vaccine. CDR3 amino acids: CASSRGAFWTASEAFF. For the CDR3, the DNA is TGTGCCAGCAGCAGGGGAGCCTTTTGGACAGCAAGTGAAGCTTTCTTT.